The present entry profiles one T cell receptor (beta chain) with its context. Its antigen is not identified. This sample is part of a study of vaccination effects on CD4 cells after COVID-19. Study in general: CD4+ T cells specific for antigen were expanded with viral peptide pools by the ViraFEST assay before sequencing. Post-vaccine specimens arrived a median 72 days past the second dose.

The CDR3 runs 15 residues. J lost 1 base, V lost 3 bases, and 6 bases had no gene match. Germline V gene sequence: CDR1 SGHNT, CDR2 YYREEE (reference sequence). Following a roughly ten-day culture, CD4+ T cells were purified. As their vaccination, participants received two doses of either BNT162b2 or mRNA-1273. The table came from immunoSEQ multiplex PCR; TCRdb's copy has only in-frame clones and leaves some out. The sample records about 40,000 clones, approximately 70% being singletons. This material consisted of CD4+ T cells from PBMCs cultured without peptide, taken after COVID-19 vaccination. The origin of this receptor is a human donor who received a COVID-19 vaccine. V gene TRBV5-4 combines with J gene TRBJ2-5; 7 positions match TRBD2. The CDR3 DNA reads as TGTGCCAGCAGCTCGCTAGCGGAGCTCCAAGAGACCCAGTACTTC. The encoded protein is CASSSLAELQETQYF.